The entry below describes one T cell receptor (beta chain). This entry is derived from a study of blood T cell repertoires in COVID-19. Overall study context: Acute and convalescent COVID-19 specimens originated in the United States, Italy and Spain.

CDR1 MDHEN and CDR2 SYDVKM come from the germline V gene. This CDR3 has 16 residues. The V end lost 2 bases, the J end lost 6 bases, and 14 bases lay between the germline ends. This table comes from immunoSEQ multiplex PCR, and its TCRdb copy is limited to in-frame clones, with some not included. This sample yields approximately 260,000 clones, of which 86% are seen a single time; around 3.6% belongs to the top ten. This receptor was taken from a man between 18 and 35 years old with active or convalescent COVID-19. The chain uses TRBV28 and TRBJ1-6, with D possibly being TRBD1 (6 bases). Sequenced sample: peripheral blood. As DNA, the CDR3 is TGTGCCAGCAGTTTAGAGCCGACAGGCGCTAATTCACCCCTCCACTTT. The encoded protein is CASSLEPTGANSPLHF. Looking up the rest from reference TRBV28 and TRBJ1-6 gives the full variable domain: DVKVTQSSRYLVKRTGEKVFLECVQDMDHENMFWYRQDPGLGLRLIYFSYDVKMKEKGDIPEGYSVSREKKERFSLILESASTNQTSMYLCASSLEPTGANSPLHFGNGTRLTVT.